What follows are 25 T cell receptor beta chains derived from one specimen sequenced in a study of blood T cell repertoires in COVID-19. Clones were sequenced by immunoSEQ multiplex PCR, and TCRdb holds only the in-frame ones, with some missing. The data hold about 410,000 clones, with nearly 90% observed a single time. Source material: PBMCs or T cells enriched from blood (not recorded which). These receptors all come from a woman in her 30s who had recovered from COVID-19.

The chain employs TRBV28 and TRBJ1-1, with a weak D call TRBD1 (6 bases). Per germline, CDR1 MDHEN and CDR2 SYDVKM. V was cut by 3 bases and J by 8 bases, with 19 bases left in between. CDR3 length: 15 amino acids. The CDR3 DNA sequence: TGTGCCAGCAGTTTGGTCCATACAGGGCGATGGGAAGCTTTCTTT. The encoded protein is CASSLVHTGRWEAFF.

This chain links TRBV6-5 with TRBJ2-3; D call uncertain. CDR1 is MNHEY, CDR2 SVGAGI, per germline. Trimming cost V 5 bases and J 5 bases, with 2 bases left between them. The CDR3 runs 10 residues. The CDR3 reads CASSQDTQYF. CDR3 DNA: TGTGCCAGCAGTCAAGATACGCAGTATTTT.

The chain is built from TRBV4-1 and TRBJ1-1; D not certain. Germline lookup yields CDR1 MGHRA and CDR2 YSYEKL. Trimming shortened V by 4 bases and J by 4 bases, and 16 bases separated the two germline ends. CDR3 length: 15 residues. CDR3 sequence (DNA): TGCGCCAGCAGCCGAAGAGGGAAGGCGGTCACTGAAGCTTTCTTT. Translating it yields CASSRRGKAVTEAFF.

V and J are TRBV27 and TRBJ1-1; TRBD1 aligns across 7 bases. Unmatched junction bases numbered 6, after V lost 5 bases and J lost 0 bases. Germline V gene data show CDR1 as MNHEY and CDR2 as SMNVEV (reference sequence). The CDR3 sequence is 15 residues long. The CDR3 region is CASSPHRGMNTEAFF. The CDR3 coding sequence is TGTGCCAGCAGTCCTCACAGGGGAATGAACACTGAAGCTTTCTTT.

The rearrangement uses TRBV7-2 and TRBJ1-1, with TRBD1 matching over 8 bases. The ends lost 8 bases at V and 11 bases at J; junction bases unmatched: 10. This CDR3 spans 12 amino acids. Germline V lookup: CDR1 SGHTA, CDR2 FQGNSA. CDR3 nucleotides: TGTGCCAGCGGGCAGGGGGCCGGTAGGGCTTTCTTT. The encoded protein is CASGQGAGRAFF.

Of note for this clone: The junction departs from the called germline gene at one end, perhaps through a read error. The chain recombines TRBV7-7 with TRBJ2-1, with TRBD2 matching 8 bases. CDR1 is SSHAT and CDR2 is FNYEAQ in the germline V gene (reference sequence). The CDR3 extends over 14 amino acids. CDR3 region: CASSRGGLYNEQFF. The CDR3 bases are TGTGCTAGCAGCCGGGGGGGCCTATACAATGAGCAGTTCTTC. The complete variable domain, with remaining parts taken from reference TRBV7-7 and TRBJ2-1, reads GAGVSQSPRYKVTKRGQDVTLRCDPISSHATLYWYQQALGQGPEFLTYFNYEAQPDKSGLPSDRFSAERPEGSISTLTIQRTEQRDSAMYRCASSRGGLYNEQFFGPGTRLTVL.

The chain recombines TRBV27 with TRBJ1-5, with TRBD1 as a possible D gene (5 bases). The CDR3 runs 15 residues. The V gene's germline CDR1 is MNHEY and CDR2 SMNVEV (reference sequence). V dropped 1 base and J dropped 0 bases, with 7 bases sitting between them. This chain's CDR3 is CASSLFGGSNQPQHF. In DNA, the CDR3 is TGTGCCAGCAGTTTATTCGGGGGTAGCAATCAGCCCCAGCATTTT.

This sequence joins TRBV6-5 and TRBJ1-5; the D is unclear. CDR1 is MNHEY and CDR2 is SVGAGI in the germline V gene. The CDR3 consists of 14 residues. Trimming took 6 bases from V and 6 from J, leaving 15 bases between them. The CDR3 spells CASSPRFRTQPQHF. The CDR3 DNA reads TGTGCCAGCAGCCCCCGGTTCCGTACTCAGCCCCAGCATTTT.

The chain couples TRBV7-2 to TRBJ1-2, with 7 bases fitting TRBD1. J lost 1 base, V lost 5 bases, and 10 bases had no gene match. Germline values: CDR1 SGHTA, CDR2 FQGNSA. The CDR3 runs 16 residues. CDR3 DNA sequence: TGTGCCAGCAGCCCCCAGGGGCAGGGGGTTAACTATGGCTACACCTTC. Its protein is CASSPQGQGVNYGYTF. The variable domain in full, with the rest retrieved from reference TRBV7-2 and TRBJ1-2, is GAGVSQSPSNKVTEKGKDVELRCDPISGHTALYWYRQSLGQGLEFLIYFQGNSAPDKSGLPSDRFSAERTGGSVSTLTIQRTQQEDSAVYLCASSPQGQGVNYGYTFGSGTRLTVV.

The gene calls are TRBV5-4 and TRBJ1-1; 8 nucleotides match TRBD1. The CDR3 totals 15 residues. Trimming removed 4 bases from V and 6 bases from J; junction bases left unmatched: 11. Germline CDR1 reads SGHNT; CDR2 reads YYREEE (reference sequence). This chain's CDR3 is CASSPAGTGQAEAFF. CDR3 DNA: TGTGCCAGCAGCCCAGCCGGGACAGGACAGGCTGAAGCTTTCTTT. Together with reference TRBV5-4 and TRBJ1-1, the CDR3 gives the full variable domain: ETGVTQSPTHLIKTRGQQVTLRCSSQSGHNTVSWYQQALGQGPQFIFQYYREEENGRGNFPPRFSGLQFPNYSSELNVNALELDDSALYLCASSPAGTGQAEAFFGQGTRLTVV.

This clone turned up a few times. Different DNA sequences within this sample yield the same CDR3. This chain uses TRBV7-2 with TRBJ1-2; tentatively, D is TRBD1 (6 bases). V lost 5 bases, J lost 4 bases, and 11 bases lay in between. The CDR3 consists of 13 residues. Germline CDR1 and CDR2: SGHTA and FQGNSA. The CDR3 nucleotides read TGTGCCAGCAGCCTAAGGGGGAGCTATGGCTACACCTTC. Its translation is CASSLRGSYGYTF. The variable domain in full, completed from reference TRBV7-2 and TRBJ1-2, reads GAGVSQSPSNKVTEKGKDVELRCDPISGHTALYWYRQSLGQGLEFLIYFQGNSAPDKSGLPSDRFSAERTGGSVSTLTIQRTQQEDSAVYLCASSLRGSYGYTFGSGTRLTVV.

The table lists this clone with a few counts. The chain carries TRBV6-2 or TRBV6-3 and TRBJ2-5; 12 bases agree with TRBD2. Germline values: CDR1 MNHEY, CDR2 SVGEGT. The CDR3 loop spans 17 amino acids. The V segment lost 4 bases and the J segment 1 base; nucleotides outside the gene matches: 7. The CDR3 loop is CASSSGTSGLGQETQYF. The DNA of the CDR3 is TGTGCCAGCAGTTCCGGGACTAGCGGGTTGGGCCAAGAGACCCAGTACTTC.

A remark on this clone: In the same sample, other DNA sequences code for this CDR3. The V call is TRBV20-1, the J call TRBJ2-1, with D hard to call. This CDR3 contains 11 residues. Trimming took off 1 base at V and 5 bases at J, with 3 bases between the two ends. The germline V gene encodes CDR1 DFQATT and CDR2 SNEGSKA (reference sequence). Here the CDR3 DNA reads TGCAGTGCTAGAGCTGACAATGAGCAGTTCTTC. Encoded protein: CSARADNEQFF.

This clone was observed a handful of times. The chain couples TRBV6-2 or TRBV6-3 to TRBJ1-3; a possible D gene is TRBD1 (5 bases). The CDR3 contains 16 residues. V was pared by 4 bases and J by 2 bases, with 15 bases between. Germline CDR1 and CDR2: MNHEY and SVGEGT. The CDR3 DNA follows: TGTGCCAGCAGTTTGTCCGGGGGAGAAGCTGGAAACACCATATATTTT. Its protein is CASSLSGGEAGNTIYF.

V and J are TRBV2 and TRBJ2-5; 7 positions match TRBD2. This CDR3 comprises 16 residues. Germline V gene sequence: CDR1 SNHLY, CDR2 FYNNEI. V lost 3 bases to trimming and J lost 2 bases; unmatched junction nucleotides: 9. This CDR3 is CASSELRRGNQETQYF. The DNA of the CDR3 is TGTGCCAGCAGTGAGCTTAGGCGGGGGAATCAAGAGACCCAGTACTTC.

The CDR3 region has the DNA TGTGCCAGCAGCCCTCGGTTGCCCGGGAGCTCCTATAATTCACCCCTCCACTTT. Protein product: CASSPRLPGSSYNSPLHF. The J gene is TRBJ1-6, the V gene TRBV14; D is unclear. V lost 4 bases, J lost 0 bases, and 16 bases lay in between. Germline-derived CDR1 and CDR2 are SGHDN and FVKESK. This CDR3 region has 18 residues.

The table lists this clone with a count of one. J is TRBJ2-2 and V is TRBV9, with 8 bases matching TRBD1. CDR3 length: 16 amino acids. Looked up from germline, CDR1 is SGDLS and CDR2 is YYNGEE. V was pared by 4 bases and J by 0 bases, with 5 bases of the junction left unmatched. The CDR3 loop is CASSRPRGPNTGELFF. For the CDR3, the DNA is TGTGCCAGCAGCCGGCCCAGGGGGCCGAACACCGGGGAGCTGTTTTTT.

This clone was detected once. The V call is TRBV5-8, the J call TRBJ1-5; TRBD1 matches at 10 bases. Trimming cost V 4 bases and J 2 bases; bases outside gene matches: 9. The V gene's germline CDR1 is SGHTS and CDR2 YDEGEE. The CDR3 runs to 17 residues. The CDR3 sequence: CASSPGDRGFGNQPQHF. The CDR3 nucleotides are TGTGCCAGCAGCCCCGGGGACAGGGGTTTTGGCAATCAGCCCCAGCATTTT.

This clone was detected only once. J is TRBJ1-1 and V is TRBV6-2 or TRBV6-3; the D is unclear. Germline lookup yields CDR1 MNHEY and CDR2 SVGEGT. This CDR3 contains 13 residues. The germline V and J ends were trimmed by 6 bases and 10 bases, with 18 bases remaining between them. CDR3 residues: CASSQGAAPGAFF. CDR3 sequence (DNA): TGTGCCAGCAGCCAAGGCGCGGCGCCGGGAGCTTTCTTT.

This clone came up once. The V and J genes are TRBV6-5 and TRBJ2-2, with D unclear. The V end was cut by 5 bases, the J end by 8 bases, with 18 bases between. There are 15 residues in the CDR3. Germline V gives CDR1 MNHEY, CDR2 SVGAGI. CDR3 residues: CASSLLSVVFGELFF. CDR3 coding DNA: TGTGCCAGCAGTCTCCTTAGTGTGGTGTTTGGGGAGCTGTTTTTT.

The chain links TRBV4-1 to TRBJ1-3; D ambiguous. The V gene's germline CDR1 is MGHRA and CDR2 YSYEKL. This CDR3 has 15 residues. V shed 0 bases and J shed 3 bases, with 9 bases lying between them. The CDR3 loop is CASSQERGRGNTIYF. CDR3 DNA sequence: TGCGCCAGCAGCCAAGAACGCGGGCGTGGAAACACCATATATTTT.

This clone occurred once. In DNA form, the CDR3 reads TGTGCCAGCAGCTTAAGGACAGATTATGGCTACACCTTC. As protein: CASSLRTDYGYTF. The chain employs TRBV7-2 and TRBJ1-2; possibly TRBD1 for D (6 bases). CDR3 length: 13 residues. Per germline, CDR1 SGHTA and CDR2 FQGNSA. V gave up 2 bases and J gave up 5 bases, with 9 bases separating them.

This chain uses TRBV10-3 with TRBJ2-7, with D hard to call. CDR1 is ENHRY and CDR2 is SYGVKD in the germline V gene. V was pared by 6 bases and J by 3 bases, with 12 bases between. The CDR3 is made up of 13 amino acids. CDR3 sequence: CAISHSENYEQYF. The CDR3 DNA is TGTGCCATCAGCCACAGTGAAAACTACGAGCAGTACTTC.

V gene TRBV3-1 (or the pseudogene TRBV3-2) combines with J gene TRBJ2-3; 11 bases are shared with TRBD2. From germline, CDR1 is LGHDT and CDR2 YNNKEL (reference sequence). Germline trimming cut 4 bases from V and 5 bases from J; bases unmatched to any gene: 17. CDR3 length: 19 amino acids. CDR3: CASSPKGLAGGYRGDTQYF. Written as DNA, the CDR3 is TGTGCCAGCAGCCCGAAGGGTCTAGCGGGGGGTTACAGAGGAGATACGCAGTATTTT.

This sequence joins TRBV5-1 and TRBJ1-1, with D possibly matching TRBD1 (5 bases). The CDR3 is made up of 16 amino acids. The germline gives CDR1 SGHRS, CDR2 YFSETQ. V lost 4 bases to trimming and J lost 1 base, with 17 bases between them. The CDR3 here is CASSLGGAQSNTEAFF. CDR3 DNA sequence: TGCGCCAGCAGCCTAGGAGGGGCCCAGTCGAACACTGAAGCTTTCTTT.